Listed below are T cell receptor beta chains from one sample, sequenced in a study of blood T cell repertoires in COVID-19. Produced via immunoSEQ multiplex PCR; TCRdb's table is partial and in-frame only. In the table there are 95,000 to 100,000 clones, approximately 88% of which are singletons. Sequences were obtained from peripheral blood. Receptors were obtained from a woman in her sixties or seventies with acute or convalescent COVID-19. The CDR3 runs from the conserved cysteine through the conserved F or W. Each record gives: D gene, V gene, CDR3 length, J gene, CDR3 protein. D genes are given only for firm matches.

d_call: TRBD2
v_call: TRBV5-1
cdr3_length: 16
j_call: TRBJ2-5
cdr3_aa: CASSLSTSGGQETQYF

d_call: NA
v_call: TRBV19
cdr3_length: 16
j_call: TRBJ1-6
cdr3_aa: CASSGPTGQTNSPLHF

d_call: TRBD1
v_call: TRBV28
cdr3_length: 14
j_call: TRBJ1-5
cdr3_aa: CASSLNRGQGTQHF

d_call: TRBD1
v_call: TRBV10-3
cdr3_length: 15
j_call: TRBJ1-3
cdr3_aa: CAISDQGARGNTIYF

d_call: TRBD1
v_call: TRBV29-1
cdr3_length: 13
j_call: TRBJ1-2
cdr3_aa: CSATGGRLYGYTF

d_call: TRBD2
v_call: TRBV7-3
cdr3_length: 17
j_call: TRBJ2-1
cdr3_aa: CASRVIGGGSFYNEQFF

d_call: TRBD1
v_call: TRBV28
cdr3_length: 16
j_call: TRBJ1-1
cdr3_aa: CASEDRGRRMNTEAFF

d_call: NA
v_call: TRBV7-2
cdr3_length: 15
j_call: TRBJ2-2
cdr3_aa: CASRLRDTNTGELFF

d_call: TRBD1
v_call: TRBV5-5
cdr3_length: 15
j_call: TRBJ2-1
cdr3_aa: CASSLEGQGYNEQFF

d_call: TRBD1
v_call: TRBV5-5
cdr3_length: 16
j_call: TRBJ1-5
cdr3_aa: CASSFGQGVSNQPQHF

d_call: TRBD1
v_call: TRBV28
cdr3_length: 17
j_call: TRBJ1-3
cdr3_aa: CASRGQGALSSGNTIYF

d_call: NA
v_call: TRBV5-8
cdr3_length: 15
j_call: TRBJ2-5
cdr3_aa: CASSFLGQKSETQYF

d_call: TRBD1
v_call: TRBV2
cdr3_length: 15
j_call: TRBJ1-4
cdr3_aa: CASRYRGQTNEKLFF

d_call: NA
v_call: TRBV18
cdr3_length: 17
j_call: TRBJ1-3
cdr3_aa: CASSPNKGQSSGNTIYF

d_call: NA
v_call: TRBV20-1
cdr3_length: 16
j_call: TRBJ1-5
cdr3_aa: CSASRGSTSSNQPQHF

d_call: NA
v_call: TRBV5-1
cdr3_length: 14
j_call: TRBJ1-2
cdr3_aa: CASSLQQQNYGYTF

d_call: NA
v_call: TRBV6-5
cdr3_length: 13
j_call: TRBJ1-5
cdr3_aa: CASSPLRLQPQHF

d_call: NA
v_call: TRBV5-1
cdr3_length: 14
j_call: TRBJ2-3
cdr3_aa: CASSLQAGTDTQYF

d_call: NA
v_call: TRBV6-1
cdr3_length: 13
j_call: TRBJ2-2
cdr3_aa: CASSYTNTGELFF

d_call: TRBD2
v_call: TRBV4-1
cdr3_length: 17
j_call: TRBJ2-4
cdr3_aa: CASSQEAGGLSKNIQYF

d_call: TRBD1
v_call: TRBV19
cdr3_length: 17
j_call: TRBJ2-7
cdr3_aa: CASSIASAYRGSYEQYF

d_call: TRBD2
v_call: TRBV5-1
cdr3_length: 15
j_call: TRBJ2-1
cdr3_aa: CASSLRLAAHNEQFF

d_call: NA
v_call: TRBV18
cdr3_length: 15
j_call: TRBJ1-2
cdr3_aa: CASSPANSSPYGYTF

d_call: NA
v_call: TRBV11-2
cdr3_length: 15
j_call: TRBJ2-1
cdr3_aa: CASSLELAGANEQFF